This T cell receptor beta chain emerged from a study of regulatory T cells in long-lasting Graves disease. Study-wide results and limits: Favored gene segments in persistent disease were TRBV28, TRBJ1-2 and TRBJ2-5. Results may be inaccurate due to the small sample size. Persistent Graves' patients possessed reduced TCR diversity relative to recently diagnosed ones.

As for time point: persistent/refractory GD, antithyroid drugs over 5 years with positive TRAb. TCR sequences were obtained from RNA taken from PBMCs. A volume of around 9.9 milliliters of peripheral blood was collected in EDTA tubes. V lost 3 bases and J lost 4, with 10 bases in between. The CDR3 consists of 15 residues. The germline V gene encodes CDR1 LNHNV and CDR2 YYDKDF (reference sequence). Only a few counts were recorded for this clonotype. Its antigen is still unknown. Assembly of TCR beta libraries relied on iRepertoire HTBI primers together with Arm-PCR of CDR3 regions. MiXCR was run by TCRdb on the multiplex PCR reads, yielding one entry per CDR3 protein. The sample holds about 430,000 distinct CDR3 sequences, roughly a fifth seen once.

This specimen consisted of peripheral blood mononuclear cells (PBMCs), obtained when the disease was refractory, from a patient treated with antithyroid drugs. The source of this sequence is a female donor with Graves disease. V and J are TRBV15 and TRBJ2-6; D is unclear. Here the CDR3 DNA reads TGTGCCACCAGCAGCCTTACGAGGGGGGCCAACGTCCTGACTTTC. This gives the protein CATSSLTRGANVLTF.